This TCR beta chain was profiled in a study of molecular identifiers for immune sequencing clone quantification. The wider study: Five portions were made in replicates from RNA of approximately 22,000 or 94,000 naive CD8 cells, and four underwent sequencing.

Investigators produced naive CD8 libraries from approximately 20,000 to 1,000,000 sorted cells, drawing on 10%, 30% or 50% RNA. General study findings and limits: The sizes of highly expanded clones could be underestimated when identical TCR molecules share a barcode.

V shed 1 base and J 4 bases; nucleotides not matched to a gene: 2. CDR1 LGHDT and CDR2 YNNKEL come from the germline V gene (reference sequence). The CDR3 totals 15 residues. For bulk TCR libraries, previously described methods and listed TCR primers were used. One entry per CDR3 protein results from TCRdb running MiXCR on the PCR reads. Here the sample spans 460,000 or so distinct CDR3 sequences, around 23% being singletons. At least ten counts were recorded for this clonotype. The target antigen is unknown. This sequence joins TRBV3-1 and TRBJ2-2, with 8 bases lining up with TRBD2. Sequencing was done on a sample of naive CD8+ T cells from blood, with Jurkat cell RNA spiked in. Subset described: FACS-sorted CD8+CD4-CCR7+CD45RA+ naive T cells. This clonotype originated in a human donor in good health. Some libraries in this study had Jurkat cell RNA spiked in. CDR3 DNA: TGTGCCAGCAGCCAAGTTGCGGGGGGCACCGGGGAGCTGTTTTTT. Translating it yields CASSQVAGGTGELFF.